Below, one TCR beta chain is given with its context. Its antigen is unidentified. Germline CDR1 is KGHSH and CDR2 is LQKENI. This CDR3 spans 12 amino acids. V shed 5 bases and J shed 7 bases, with 12 bases lying between them. Described time point: baseline pretreatment blood. Stated treatment: 15 Gy SBRT to primary tumor, nephrectomy 4 weeks later. The data were taken from a study of radiation and T cells in renal cell carcinoma. Findings of the study overall: From baseline, blood top tumor clonotypes peaked at 2 weeks post-radiation.

Data came from immunoSEQ multiplex PCR; TCRdb stores just in-frame clones and leaves some out. The sample yields over 120,000 clones, approximately 91% seen once. The V gene is TRBV18, the J gene TRBJ2-7; D might be TRBD2 (5 bases). This specimen consisted of blood, obtained from a patient whose treatment included radiotherapy and nephrectomy. This clonotype was obtained from a woman in her 50s with renal cell carcinoma. CDR3 sequence reads: CASSRSGEEQYF. The CDR3 region has the DNA TGTGCCAGCTCAAGATCCGGGGAAGAGCAGTACTTC. Supplemented by reference TRBV18 and TRBJ2-7, the full variable domain reads NAGVMQNPRHLVRRRGQEARLRCSPMKGHSHVYWYRQLPEEGLKFMVYLQKENIIDESGMPKERFSAEFPKEGPSILRIQQVVRGDSAAYFCASSRSGEEQYFGPGTRLTVT.